The clone carrying this TCR beta chain was counted ten times or more. Its antigen is unknown. The making of cDNA relied on 5'RACE with 10-nucleotide random UMIs. In TCRdb, the 5' RACE reads were re-called with MiXCR into one record per CDR3 protein. The sample has about 49,000 distinct CDR3 sequences, over 10% seen once. In germline, CDR1 is SQVTM, CDR2 ANQGSEA. This CDR3 region has 14 residues. The junction had 9 bases not matched to a gene; V was cut back by 6 bases and J by 5 bases. This specimen belongs to a study of neurological immune-mediated disorders. Study-level points and caveats: Private repertoires in all groups were suggested, as expanded clones shared no CDR3 amino acid sequences across subjects.

Sample time point: longitudinal time-point 2. Sequenced input: PBMCs. V is TRBV29-1 and J is TRBJ1-4, with 7 bases matching TRBD1. This clonotype originated in a male donor with HTLV-1-associated myelopathy (HAM/TSP). This CDR3 reads CSVGSGTVNEKLFF. The CDR3, as DNA: TGCAGCGTCGGATCCGGGACAGTCAATGAAAAACTGTTTTTT. Using reference TRBV29-1 and TRBJ1-4 for the parts outside the CDR3, the full variable domain is SAVISQKPSRDICQRGTSLTIQCQVDSQVTMMFWYRQQPGQSLTLIATANQGSEATYESGFVIDKFPISRPNLTFSTLTVSNMSPEDSSIYLCSVGSGTVNEKLFFGSGTQLSVL.